This T cell receptor (beta chain) was obtained from a study of cytomegalovirus exposure and HLA in healthy donors. Study overall: An early release of data contained approximately 85 million unique TCRs, which came from HLA-typed donors. Study-level findings and limits: Exclusion applied to some V segments, including TRBV6-2 and TRBV6-3, as they were indistinguishable. In a later analysis, V- and J-gene trimming of beta chains associated with a DCLRE1C missense variant, replicated independently.

Concerning this clone: The antigen remains undetermined.

The CDR3 extends over 14 amino acids. From germline, CDR1 is SGHDT and CDR2 YYEEEE. Trimming shortened V by 4 bases and J by 2 bases, and 13 bases separated the two germline ends. Amplification used 60 Vbeta primers and 13 Jbeta primers. The assay was immunoSEQ multiplex PCR, and TCRdb's table has in-frame clones only and misses some. The sample holds roughly 120,000 clones, 70% to 80% seen once. The clonotype comes from a young man in good health and CMV-seronegative. Sequencing input: PBMCs. This chain links TRBV5-6 with TRBJ2-7, with D perhaps TRBD2 (5 bases). The CDR3 bases are TGTGCCAGCAGCCCCCGGGGTAGCGCCTACGAGCAGTACTTC. It encodes CASSPRGSAYEQYF.